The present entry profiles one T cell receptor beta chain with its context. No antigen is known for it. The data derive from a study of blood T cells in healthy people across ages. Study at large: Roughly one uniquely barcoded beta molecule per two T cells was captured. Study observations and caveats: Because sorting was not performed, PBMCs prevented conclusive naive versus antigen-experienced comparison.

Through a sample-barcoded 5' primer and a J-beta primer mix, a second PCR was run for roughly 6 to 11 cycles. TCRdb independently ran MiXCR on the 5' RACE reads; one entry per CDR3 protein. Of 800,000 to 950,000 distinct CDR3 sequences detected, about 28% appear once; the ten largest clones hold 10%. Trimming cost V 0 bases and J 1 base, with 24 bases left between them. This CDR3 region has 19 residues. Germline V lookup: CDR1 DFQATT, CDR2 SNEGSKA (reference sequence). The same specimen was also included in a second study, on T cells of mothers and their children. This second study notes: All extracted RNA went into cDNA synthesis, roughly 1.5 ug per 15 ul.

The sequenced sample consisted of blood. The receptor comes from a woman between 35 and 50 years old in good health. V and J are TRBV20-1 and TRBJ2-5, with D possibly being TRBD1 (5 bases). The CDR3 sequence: CSARDYTPNRNLLQETQYF. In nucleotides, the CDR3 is TGCAGTGCTAGAGACTATACACCTAACAGGAACCTACTCCAAGAGACCCAGTACTTC.